Shown below are 26 T cell receptor beta chains from a single sample sequenced in a study of cytotoxic CD8 clonotypes in ibrutinib-treated CLL. Using immunoSEQ multiplex PCR, the repertoire was profiled, and TCRdb retains in-frame clones only, with some absent. This table holds fewer than 400,000 clones, roughly 70% found once. The sample was PBMCs, taken after 36 months of ibrutinib treatment. The receptors were gathered from a human donor with chronic lymphocytic leukemia.

The chain has TRBV4-1 and TRBJ2-7, with TRBD2 as a possible D gene (6 bases). V was cut by 1 base and J by 7 bases, with 11 bases left in between. The germline V gene encodes CDR1 MGHRA and CDR2 YSYEKL. The CDR3 contains 13 residues. The CDR3 loop reads CASSQAPGREQYF. CDR3 DNA sequence: TGCGCCAGCAGCCAAGCCCCTGGGAGGGAGCAGTACTTC.

V is TRBV18 and J is TRBJ1-3; no reliable D call. CDR1 and CDR2 from the germline V gene are KGHSH and LQKENI. This CDR3 contains 15 residues. The V end was cut by 4 bases, the J end by 0 bases, with 10 bases between. For the CDR3, the DNA is TGTGCCAGCTCACAAGGACGGAGCTCTGGAAACACCATATATTTT. Amino acid sequence: CASSQGRSSGNTIYF.

The genes are TRBV29-1 and TRBJ2-1; the match to TRBD2 covers 7 bases. The J segment lost 6 bases and the V segment lost 4 bases, leaving 12 bases of the junction unmatched. Germline V lookup: CDR1 SQVTM, CDR2 ANQGSEA. This CDR3 region has 15 residues. For the CDR3, the DNA is TGCAGCGTTGGGTTCGCCAGCGGGACGGGCAATGAGCAGTTCTTC. It specifies CSVGFASGTGNEQFF.

The chain employs TRBV25-1 and TRBJ2-7; D is ambiguous. This CDR3 spans 13 amino acids. Trimming cost V 2 bases and J 2 bases, with 7 bases left between them. In germline, CDR1 is MGHDK, CDR2 SYGVNS. CDR3 DNA sequence: TGTGCCAGCAGTGAAAGGTTCACCTACGAGCAGTACTTC. Its protein product is CASSERFTYEQYF.

V is TRBV19 and J is TRBJ2-3; D is possibly TRBD1 (5 bases). CDR1 LNHDA and CDR2 SQIVND come from the germline V gene (reference sequence). V was shortened by 3 bases and J by 0 bases, with 10 bases between the two germline ends. There are 15 residues in the CDR3. DNA of the CDR3: TGTGCCAGTAGTATGTTAGGGGCCAGCACAGATACGCAGTATTTT. Translated, it gives CASSMLGASTDTQYF.

This clone was picked up one time. The genes are TRBV6-6 and TRBJ2-1, with no clear D. Looked up from germline, CDR1 is MNHNY and CDR2 is SVGAGI (reference sequence). This CDR3 has 16 amino acids. Between the trimmed V and J ends, which lost 4 bases and 0 bases, there was a span of 13 bases. Here the CDR3 DNA reads TGTGCCAGCAGTTTTTCGACTCTCAGCTCCTACAATGAGCAGTTCTTC. It translates to CASSFSTLSSYNEQFF.

The chain uses TRBV5-1 and TRBJ1-1; D unclear. Trimming took 1 base from V and 4 from J, leaving 11 bases between them. From germline, CDR1 is SGHRS and CDR2 YFSETQ. CDR3 length: 14 amino acids. The CDR3 region has the DNA TGCGCCAGCAGCTTGCGAGGGTTGCGCACTGAAGCTTTCTTT. Protein product: CASSLRGLRTEAFF.

This clone was seen a handful of times. This sequence joins TRBV9 and TRBJ1-1, with TRBD1 as a possible D gene (6 bases). CDR1 is SGDLS and CDR2 is YYNGEE in the germline V gene. The CDR3 has 15 amino acids. Trimming took 0 bases from V and 7 from J, leaving 16 bases between them. The CDR3 DNA is TGTGCCAGCAGCGTAGCTTGGGCAGGGGTGGATGAAGCTTTCTTT. Translated, it gives CASSVAWAGVDEAFF.

CDR3 loop: CASSLGGGSGRANTDTQYF. CDR3 in DNA: TGTGCCAGCAGCTTGGGGGGAGGTAGCGGGAGGGCCAACACAGATACGCAGTATTTT. The V call is TRBV5-4, the J call TRBJ2-3, with 11 nucleotides matching TRBD2. The CDR3 is made up of 19 amino acids. The germline V gene has CDR1 SGHNT and CDR2 YYREEE (reference sequence). The V gene end was trimmed by 0 bases and the J gene end by 2 bases; junction bases not matched to a gene: 11.

This clone was seen more than once but under ten times. The V and J genes are TRBV5-1 and TRBJ1-3; D is unclear. CDR3 length equals 17 residues. The V end was cut by 0 bases, the J end by 0 bases, with 13 bases between. Germline lookup yields CDR1 SGHRS and CDR2 YFSETQ. In nucleotides, the CDR3 is TGCGCCAGCAGCTTGGCCGGACGTATTAGCTCTGGAAACACCATATATTTT. Amino acids: CASSLAGRISSGNTIYF.

This rearrangement joins TRBV7-6 to TRBJ2-7; weak D call: TRBD1 (6 bases). V shed 4 bases and J shed 0 bases, with 16 bases lying between them. This CDR3 is 16 amino acids long. CDR1 and CDR2 (germline): SGHVS, FNYEAQ. The CDR3 loop reads CASSSMSGDRSYEQYF. CDR3 DNA: TGTGCCAGCAGCTCCATGTCAGGGGACCGCTCCTACGAGCAGTACTTC. Together with reference TRBV7-6 and TRBJ2-7, the CDR3 gives the full variable domain: GAGVSQSPRYKVTKRGQDVALRCDPISGHVSLYWYRQALGQGPEFLTYFNYEAQQDKSGLPNDRFSAERPEGSISTLTIQRTEQRDSAMYRCASSSMSGDRSYEQYFGPGTRLTVT.

DNA for the CDR3: TGTGCCAGCAGCTGGTCGGCTAGCTCATCCAATGAGCAGTTCTTC. This gives the protein CASSWSASSSNEQFF. The chain recombines TRBV7-2 with TRBJ2-1; D may be TRBD2 (5 bases). The germline V and J ends were trimmed by 4 bases and 6 bases, with 16 bases remaining between them. The CDR3 runs 15 residues. The germline CDR1 and CDR2 sequences are SGHTA and FQGNSA.

J is TRBJ2-1 and V is TRBV5-4; the D gene is possibly TRBD1 (6 bases). Germline V gene sequence: CDR1 SGHNT, CDR2 YYREEE (reference sequence). The V and J ends lost 3 bases and 5 bases respectively, with 12 bases between them. This CDR3 is 14 amino acids long. This CDR3 is CASSYGQINNEQFF. CDR3 DNA: TGTGCCAGCAGCTACGGACAGATCAACAATGAGCAGTTCTTC.

This chain connects TRBV5-8 to TRBJ2-3; D perhaps matches TRBD2 (5 bases). The CDR3 contains 17 residues. The V gene's germline CDR1 is SGHTS and CDR2 YDEGEE. The V and J ends lost 0 bases and 3 bases respectively, with 17 bases between them. The CDR3 sequence is CASSLGVVGVRTDTQYF. The CDR3 nucleotides read TGTGCCAGCAGCTTGGGTGTGGTGGGAGTAAGGACAGATACGCAGTATTTT.

V and J are TRBV29-1 and TRBJ1-1; a weak D match, TRBD1 (5 bases). The germline V gene encodes CDR1 SQVTM and CDR2 ANQGSEA. V was pared by 4 bases and J by 2 bases, with 11 bases between. The CDR3 extends over 13 amino acids. The CDR3 is CSVVGGTNTEAFF. The CDR3 DNA reads TGCAGCGTTGTTGGGGGGACCAACACTGAAGCTTTCTTT.

This chain connects TRBV4-1 to TRBJ2-3, with TRBD2 identical over 7 bases. With 1 base clipped from V and 2 bases from J, the junction kept 3 bases outside the gene matches. CDR1 is MGHRA, CDR2 YSYEKL, per germline. The CDR3 spans 15 residues. The CDR3 loop is CASSQGRGVTDTQYF. The CDR3 DNA follows: TGCGCCAGCAGCCAAGGCCGGGGGGTCACAGATACGCAGTATTTT.

The DNA for the CDR3 is TGTGCCAGCAGCCGTGACGGTGCGAGCTCTGGAAACACCATATATTTT. Protein sequence: CASSRDGASSGNTIYF. The rearrangement joins TRBV7-2 to TRBJ1-3, with D unclear. The V end lost 5 bases, the J end lost 0 bases, and 14 bases lay between the germline ends. Germline CDR1 SGHTA, CDR2 FQGNSA. The CDR3 consists of 16 residues. Looking up the rest from reference TRBV7-2 and TRBJ1-3 gives the full variable domain: GAGVSQSPSNKVTEKGKDVELRCDPISGHTALYWYRQSLGQGLEFLIYFQGNSAPDKSGLPSDRFSAERTGGSVSTLTIQRTQQEDSAVYLCASSRDGASSGNTIYFGEGSWLTVV.

The sample holds a few counts of this clone. At one end the junction does not follow the germline gene, possibly because of a read error. CDR3 in amino acids: CASSLGGGVSYF. The CDR3 coding sequence is TGTGCCAGCAGTTTAGGGGGAGGCGTCTCCTACTTC. The chain employs TRBV28 and TRBJ1-2, with D tentatively TRBD1 (5 bases). CDR1 is MDHEN, CDR2 SYDVKM, per germline. The CDR3 contains 12 residues.

V gene TRBV19 combines with J gene TRBJ2-7; D possibly corresponds to TRBD1 (6 bases). The CDR3 totals 15 residues. V dropped 6 bases and J dropped 4 bases, with 19 bases sitting between them. From germline, CDR1 is LNHDA and CDR2 SQIVND (reference sequence). CDR3 DNA sequence: TGTGCCAGTAGCGAAGACAGGACCTACAGGTACGAGCAGTACTTC. Encoded protein: CASSEDRTYRYEQYF. The variable domain in full, completed from reference TRBV19 and TRBJ2-7, reads DGGITQSPKYLFRKEGQNVTLSCEQNLNHDAMYWYRQDPGQGLRLIYYSQIVNDFQKGDIAEGYSVSREKKESFPLTVTSAQKNPTAFYLCASSEDRTYRYEQYFGPGTRLTVT.

The rearrangement uses TRBV2 and TRBJ1-1; a possible D gene is TRBD1 (5 bases). Trimming removed 6 bases from V and 1 base from J, with 12 bases in between. Germline V gene lookup returns CDR1 SNHLY and CDR2 FYNNEI. The CDR3 has 14 amino acids. The CDR3 nucleotides are TGTGCCAGCAGGGGCAGGGCAGCGAACACTGAAGCTTTCTTT. Its translation: CASRGRAANTEAFF.

This sequence joins TRBV18 and TRBJ2-5; TRBD1 might be the D (6 bases). Germline V lookup: CDR1 KGHSH, CDR2 LQKENI. This CDR3 is 14 amino acids long. Trimming took 2 bases from V and 5 from J, leaving 12 bases between them. CDR3 region: CASSPSGQRETQYF. Here the CDR3 DNA reads TGTGCCAGCTCACCATCCGGACAGAGGGAGACCCAGTACTTC.

The CDR3 here is CASSTVTESYEQYF. Written as DNA, the CDR3 is TGTGCCAGCAGTACAGTAACAGAATCCTACGAGCAGTACTTC. The V gene is TRBV4-2, the J gene TRBJ2-7; D unresolved. V lost 6 bases, J lost 1 base, and 13 bases lay in between. This CDR3 region has 14 residues. Germline V gives CDR1 LGHNA, CDR2 YNFKEQ.

This chain links TRBV2 with TRBJ2-7; D perhaps matches TRBD1 (6 bases). The germline V gene encodes CDR1 SNHLY and CDR2 FYNNEI. V gave up 1 base and J gave up 3 bases, with 16 bases separating them. CDR3 length: 16 residues. The CDR3 DNA sequence: TGTGCCAGCAGTGAAGGGGAAAACAGGGCCAACTACGAGCAGTACTTC. This codes for CASSEGENRANYEQYF.

The V call is TRBV7-2, the J call TRBJ2-7, with D maybe TRBD2 (5 bases). CDR1 is SGHTA and CDR2 is FQGNSA in the germline V gene. The CDR3 totals 14 residues. Trimming removed 1 base from V and 6 bases from J, with 13 bases in between. Here the CDR3 reads CASSLGWSDSEQYF. The CDR3 DNA reads as TGTGCCAGCAGCTTAGGATGGTCGGACTCCGAGCAGTACTTC.

CDR3 residues: CATSRVPGQGNEKLFF. Here the CDR3 DNA reads TGTGCCACCAGCAGAGTGCCGGGACAGGGGAACGAAAAACTGTTTTTT. The chain has TRBV15 and TRBJ1-4; 10 bases agree with TRBD1. Looked up from germline, CDR1 is LNHNV and CDR2 is YYDKDF (reference sequence). This CDR3 is 16 amino acids long. The ends lost 1 base at V and 8 bases at J; junction bases unmatched: 7.

This clone was observed a single time. This chain connects TRBV9 to TRBJ2-5, with 7 nucleotides matching TRBD1. Trimming cost V 0 bases and J 3 bases; bases outside gene matches: 2. This CDR3 region has 14 residues. The germline V gene encodes CDR1 SGDLS and CDR2 YYNGEE. The chain's CDR3 is CASSVAGTEETQYF. As DNA, the CDR3 is TGTGCCAGCAGCGTAGCCGGGACAGAAGAGACCCAGTACTTC.